The 32 T cell receptor beta chains reported below all come from one sample, sequenced in a study of regulatory T cells in long-lasting Graves disease (dated by TCRdb to the early 2020s). This sample's time point label indicates: newly diagnosed GD, antithyroid drugs for less than 3 months. For both TCR sequencing and RNA sequencing, RNA was extracted from PBMCs using TRIzol. The method behind the library was multiplex PCR. These reads were obtained on an Illumina HiSeq 4000. To build TCR beta libraries, CDR3 regions were amplified by Arm-PCR using iRepertoire HTBI primers. TCRdb handled the public reads itself, with Q25 trimming in fastp and clone calling in MiXCR, and kept productive beta chains. Rows merge per CDR3 protein into single entries with the most common DNA and genes. Within this sample are 350,000 to 550,000 distinct CDR3 sequences, with approximately 15% of them counted one time only. The top ten constitute 16% of the sample.

A further study also used this sample, focusing on T cells in Graves' hyperthyroidism and ophthalmopathy.

The sample consisted of peripheral blood mononuclear cells (PBMCs), taken at new diagnosis, from a patient treated with antithyroid drugs. Source of these receptors: a woman aged 25 to 39 with Graves disease. Donor details come from another sample of the same person, matched by shared clones.

The chain joins TRBV29-1 to TRBJ2-7; D gene unclear. V gave up 4 bases and J gave up 6 bases, with 7 bases separating them. This CDR3 has 10 residues. CDR1 and CDR2 (germline): SQVTM, ANQGSEA. In nucleotides, the CDR3 is TGCAGCGTTGTCTGGGTCGAGCAGTACTTC. As protein: CSVVWVEQYF.

The CDR3 loop is CAWSVAGQGAYEQYF. In nucleotides, the CDR3 is TGTGCCTGGAGTGTAGCGGGACAGGGGGCATACGAGCAGTACTTC. V gene TRBV30 combines with J gene TRBJ2-7, with 12 nucleotides matching TRBD1. Germline CDR1 and CDR2: GTSNPN and SVGIG (reference sequence). V lost 0 bases and J lost 4; bases outside the gene matches: 4. The CDR3 is 15 residues long.

On this clonotype: Since a much larger clone is just one base distant, this may be a read error. The CDR3 does not close with the conserved phenylalanine or tryptophan, likely indicating a read error. V is TRBV5-1 and J is TRBJ2-3; TRBD2 matches at 7 bases. This CDR3 has 15 amino acids. V shed 1 base and J 0 bases; nucleotides not matched to a gene: 2. Germline V gene data show CDR1 as SGHRS and CDR2 as YFSETQ. The DNA for the CDR3 is TGCGCCAGCAGCTTGAGGCGGGGGAGCACAGATACGCAGTATTGT. It codes for CASSLRRGSTDTQYC.

In this sample, this clonotype turned up a few times. The chain joins TRBV5-1 to TRBJ2-2; 10 positions agree with TRBD2. V shed 7 bases, J shed 2 bases, and the junction held 5 bases outside the gene matches. The germline V gene has CDR1 SGHRS and CDR2 YFSETQ. The CDR3 has 15 amino acids. The CDR3 DNA follows: TGCGCCAGCTCCCCTAGCGGGGGTAACACCGGGGAGCTGTTTTTT. This translates into CASSPSGGNTGELFF.

This clonotype has a handful of counts. The CDR3 DNA reads TGTGCCAGCTCAAGGGACAATGGAAACACCATATATTTT. This codes for CASSRDNGNTIYF. The genes are TRBV18 and TRBJ1-3; tentatively, D is TRBD1 (6 bases). Germline CDR1 and CDR2: KGHSH and LQKENI. Trimming shortened V by 5 bases and J by 3 bases, and 8 bases separated the two germline ends. There are 13 residues in the CDR3. Based on the CDR3 plus reference TRBV18 and TRBJ1-3, the full variable domain is NAGVMQNPRHLVRRRGQEARLRCSPMKGHSHVYWYRQLPEEGLKFMVYLQKENIIDESGMPKERFSAEFPKEGPSILRIQQVVRGDSAAYFCASSRDNGNTIYFGEGSWLTVV.

This clonotype was observed at least ten times. This chain links TRBV30 with TRBJ1-5, with unresolved D. Trimming left V 1 base short and J 0 bases short, with 7 bases between. From germline, CDR1 is GTSNPN and CDR2 SVGIG (reference sequence). The CDR3 length is 14 residues. CDR3 sequence: CAWSGDPSNQPQHF. DNA for the CDR3: TGTGCCTGGAGTGGCGACCCTAGCAATCAGCCCCAGCATTTT. The complete variable domain, with remaining parts taken from reference TRBV30 and TRBJ1-5, reads SQTIHQWPATLVQPVGSPLSLECTVEGTSNPNLYWYRQAAGRGLQLLFYSVGIGQISSEVPQNLSASRPQDRQFILSSKKLLLSDSGFYLCAWSGDPSNQPQHFGDGTRLSIL.

This sequence joins TRBV7-8 and TRBJ2-1; TRBD2 matches 8 bases. The CDR3 is made up of 17 amino acids. Per germline, CDR1 SGHVS and CDR2 FQNEAQ. The ends lost 1 base at V and 4 bases at J; junction bases unmatched: 9. Here the CDR3 reads CASSLGAGGWGYNEQFF. The CDR3 DNA reads TGTGCCAGCAGCTTAGGGGCGGGAGGCTGGGGGTACAATGAGCAGTTCTTC.

This clonotype came up many times. The chain uses TRBV30 and TRBJ2-3; 8 nucleotides match TRBD2. CDR3 length: 14 residues. Per the germline V gene, CDR1 is GTSNPN and CDR2 is SVGIG (reference sequence). Trimming removed 6 bases from V and 0 bases from J; junction bases left unmatched: 5. CDR3: CACGSGRSTDTQYF. CDR3 nucleotide sequence: TGTGCCTGTGGAAGCGGGAGAAGCACAGATACGCAGTATTTT.

At least ten counts were recorded for this clonotype. The rearrangement links TRBV3-1 to TRBJ2-3; 10 bases align to TRBD2. Per germline, CDR1 LGHDT and CDR2 YNNKEL (reference sequence). Unmatched junction bases numbered 3, after V lost 1 base and J lost 2 bases. The CDR3 consists of 16 residues. The CDR3 loop is CASSQVSGRDTDTQYF. The CDR3 DNA reads TGTGCCAGCAGCCAAGTGAGCGGGAGGGACACAGATACGCAGTATTTT.

This clonotype has at least ten counts. V gene TRBV28 combines with J gene TRBJ2-7; D perhaps matches TRBD2 (6 bases). The germline CDR1 and CDR2 sequences are MDHEN and SYDVKM. CDR3 length: 16 residues. The V and J ends lost 5 bases and 1 base respectively, with 18 bases between them. CDR3 amino acids: CASSPLRKRASYEQYF. In nucleotides, the CDR3 is TGTGCCAGCAGTCCCCTCCGTAAGCGGGCATCCTACGAGCAGTACTTC.

This clonotype was observed many times. The genes are TRBV27 and TRBJ2-1, with D perhaps TRBD2 (6 bases). The CDR3 loop spans 14 amino acids. V was trimmed by 5 bases and J by 8 bases, leaving 16 bases between them. CDR1 and CDR2 (germline): MNHEY, SMNVEV (reference sequence). The CDR3 sequence: CASSPFGGGDEQFF. The CDR3 nucleotides are TGTGCCAGCAGTCCGTTTGGAGGCGGGGATGAGCAGTTCTTC.

This clonotype was observed at least ten times. The rearrangement joins TRBV27 to TRBJ2-1, with 7 bases that match TRBD2. This CDR3 contains 15 residues. The trim removed 8 bases at V and 5 bases at J, leaving 12 bases unmatched. The germline CDR1 and CDR2 sequences are MNHEY and SMNVEV (reference sequence). CDR3 sequence: CASGLTSYMDNEQFF. As DNA, the CDR3 is TGTGCCAGCGGCCTGACTAGCTATATGGACAATGAGCAGTTCTTC.

The chain uses TRBV11-2 and TRBJ2-1, with TRBD2 matching over 12 bases. The CDR3 covers 15 residues. The germline gives CDR1 SGHAT, CDR2 FQNNGV. V was pared by 5 bases and J by 8 bases, with 7 bases of the junction left unmatched. This CDR3 is CASSPTSGSLYEQFF. In DNA, the CDR3 is TGTGCCAGCAGCCCGACTAGCGGGAGTTTGTATGAGCAGTTCTTC.

The chain has TRBV15 and TRBJ2-7, with D possibly being TRBD2 (6 bases). The germline CDR1 and CDR2 sequences are LNHNV and YYDKDF (reference sequence). The V end lost 0 bases, the J end lost 6 bases, and 18 bases lay between the germline ends. The length of the CDR3 is 16 residues. The CDR3 nucleotides are TGTGCCACCAGCAGAGATCTTGGGAGGAAGGGAAGCGAGCAGTACTTC. Translated, it gives CATSRDLGRKGSEQYF.

There are many counts of this clonotype. The rearrangement uses TRBV29-1 and TRBJ2-1; 10 bases are a match to TRBD2. There are 14 residues in the CDR3. The J segment lost 8 bases and the V segment lost 8 bases, leaving 12 bases of the junction unmatched. The germline V gene encodes CDR1 SQVTM and CDR2 ANQGSEA. DNA of the CDR3: TGCAGCCACGCTGGAAGCGGGAGGGCCTATGAGCAGTTCTTC. Encoded protein: CSHAGSGRAYEQFF.

In this sample, this clonotype turned up a few times. The chain carries TRBV5-1 and TRBJ2-7; D might be TRBD1 (6 bases). CDR1 and CDR2 (germline): SGHRS, YFSETQ. V lost 5 bases, J lost 2 bases, and 14 bases lay in between. The CDR3 covers 14 residues. CDR3 nucleotides: TGCGCCAGCAGGCAACCAGGGGCAGCCTACGAGCAGTACTTC. Residues: CASRQPGAAYEQYF. The full variable domain, in which reference TRBV5-1 and TRBJ2-7 provide the parts outside the CDR3, is KAGVTQTPRYLIKTRGQQVTLSCSPISGHRSVSWYQQTPGQGLQFLFEYFSETQRNKGNFPGRFSGRQFSNSRSEMNVSTLELGDSALYLCASRQPGAAYEQYFGPGTRLTVT.

This clonotype was counted ten times or more. The chain combines TRBV29-1 with TRBJ2-1, with 11 bases lining up with TRBD2. Trimming removed 7 bases from V and 5 bases from J; junction bases left unmatched: 7. The germline V gene encodes CDR1 SQVTM and CDR2 ANQGSEA. CDR3 length: 14 residues. CDR3 sequence reads: CSGGLAGGNNEQFF. CDR3 nucleotide sequence: TGCAGCGGGGGGCTAGCGGGAGGAAACAATGAGCAGTTCTTC.

This clonotype was seen repeatedly, ten times or more. This sequence joins TRBV27 and TRBJ2-1; 11 positions agree with TRBD2. Per the germline V gene, CDR1 is MNHEY and CDR2 is SMNVEV (reference sequence). This CDR3 region has 16 residues. Losses at the gene ends were 5 bases for V and 7 bases for J; bases not matched to a gene: 10. The CDR3 spells CASSIAGGTGGNEQFF. The CDR3 nucleotides are TGTGCCAGCAGTATAGCGGGAGGGACTGGGGGGAATGAGCAGTTCTTC.

This clonotype has only a few counts. This chain connects TRBV20-1 to TRBJ1-5; D gene unclear. Germline assignment: CDR1 DFQATT and CDR2 SNEGSKA (reference sequence). The CDR3 consists of 15 residues. V lost 4 bases, J lost 4 bases, and 17 bases lay in between. The CDR3 sequence is CSAIYRALGNQPQHF. The DNA for the CDR3 is TGCAGTGCTATATACAGAGCTCTCGGAAATCAGCCCCAGCATTTT.

This clonotype appeared a few times. The germline gene is not matched at one end of the junction; a read error may be the cause. V and J are TRBV11-3 and TRBJ2-1; TRBD2 matches at 7 bases. Germline CDR1 reads SGHNT; CDR2 reads YENEEA. This CDR3 spans 12 amino acids. The CDR3 region has the DNA TGTGCCAGCAGCTTCTCGGGAGGCCCCCCCCTCTTC. Translated: CASSFSGGPPLF.

In nucleotides, the CDR3 is TGTGCCAGCAGCCCCGCGGGGAGTCAGCAGTACTTC. This codes for CASSPAGSQQYF. The V and J genes are TRBV5-6 and TRBJ2-7; TRBD2 is a possible D gene (6 bases). CDR3 length: 12 residues. Trimming cost V 4 bases and J 8 bases, with 13 bases left between them. Germline assignment: CDR1 SGHDT and CDR2 YYEEEE.

The chain has TRBV20-1 and TRBJ2-7; D is possibly TRBD2 (6 bases). V dropped 1 base and J dropped 0 bases, with 10 bases sitting between them. The CDR3 has 14 residues. Germline CDR1 and CDR2: DFQATT and SNEGSKA (reference sequence). DNA for the CDR3: TGCAGTGCTAGAGCCGGGGACTTCTCCTACGAGCAGTACTTC. Translating gives CSARAGDFSYEQYF.

In regard to this clonotype: This could be a read error, since a much larger clone is one nucleotide away. J is TRBJ2-7 and V is TRBV3-1; the D gene is possibly TRBD1 (5 bases). This CDR3 region has 11 residues. The V gene's germline CDR1 is LGHDT and CDR2 YNNKEL (reference sequence). CDR3 nucleotides: TGTGCCAGCAGCCGGGGCGGTGAGCAGCACTTC. It translates to CASSRGGEQHF.

This clonotype is a singleton in its sample. The V gene is TRBV2, the J gene TRBJ2-1; TRBD1 or TRBD2 may be the D gene (5 bases each). This CDR3 is 13 amino acids long. The germline CDR1 and CDR2 sequences are SNHLY and FYNNEI. Trimming took 5 bases from V and 6 from J, leaving 11 bases between them. The CDR3 DNA is TGTGCCAGCAGTCCCCCGGGGACCAATGAGCAGTTCTTC. Translated: CASSPPGTNEQFF.

This clonotype was found many times. The V and J genes are TRBV11-3 and TRBJ1-4; no clear D gene. This CDR3 has 14 amino acids. Trimming took off 6 bases at V and 5 bases at J, with 13 bases between the two ends. Germline CDR1 is SGHNT and CDR2 is YENEEA. CDR3: CASSQTRGNEKLFF. The CDR3 bases are TGTGCCAGCAGTCAGACCCGAGGAAATGAAAAACTGTTTTTT.

This clonotype was counted at least ten times. The chain links TRBV28 to TRBJ1-5; a weak D match, TRBD1 (5 bases). Trimming took off 10 bases at V and 1 base at J, with 14 bases between the two ends. Germline loops: CDR1 MDHEN, CDR2 SYDVKM. This CDR3 has 14 amino acids. The CDR3 DNA follows: TGTGCCACCGGAGAGGGACTGAGCAATCAGCCCCAGCATTTT. Translated, it gives CATGEGLSNQPQHF. The full variable domain, in which reference TRBV28 and TRBJ1-5 provide the parts outside the CDR3, is DVKVTQSSRYLVKRTGEKVFLECVQDMDHENMFWYRQDPGLGLRLIYFSYDVKMKEKGDIPEGYSVSREKKERFSLILESASTNQTSMYLCATGEGLSNQPQHFGDGTRLSIL.

This clonotype showed up many times. The chain links TRBV30 to TRBJ1-6, with D possibly TRBD1 on 6 matching bases. Trimming removed 3 bases from V and 4 bases from J, with 7 bases in between. Germline V CDR1 and CDR2: GTSNPN, SVGIG (reference sequence). The CDR3 consists of 13 residues. CDR3 protein: CAWSGTYNSPLHF. The CDR3 coding sequence is TGTGCCTGGAGCGGGACATATAATTCACCCCTCCACTTT.

The chain couples TRBV27 to TRBJ2-7; 10 nucleotides agree with TRBD2. The V gene end was trimmed by 5 bases and the J gene end by 4 bases; junction bases not matched to a gene: 11. CDR3 size: 16 residues. CDR1 and CDR2 from the germline V gene are MNHEY and SMNVEV (reference sequence). The CDR3 loop reads CASSPNLGLARYEQYF. CDR3 nucleotide sequence: TGTGCCAGCAGTCCTAACCTGGGACTAGCGCGGTACGAGCAGTACTTC.

This clonotype was seen ten or more times. The V and J genes are TRBV2 and TRBJ1-5, with 7 bases matching TRBD1. CDR1 is SNHLY and CDR2 is FYNNEI in the germline V gene. V was clipped by 4 bases and J by 4 bases; unmatched bases: 7. This CDR3 is built from 15 residues. DNA for the CDR3: TGTGCCAGCAGTGCCGACAGGGTTGGGAATCAGCCCCAGCATTTT. This gives the protein CASSADRVGNQPQHF.

This clonotype was counted ten times or more. The V call is TRBV28, the J call TRBJ1-4; possibly TRBD1 for D (6 bases). There are 15 residues in the CDR3. V was clipped by 1 base and J by 6 bases, with 12 bases between them. Germline V gives CDR1 MDHEN, CDR2 SYDVKM. Written as DNA, the CDR3 is TGTGCCAGCAGTTTATTTTACAGGGAGGATGAAAAACTGTTTTTT. Its translation: CASSLFYREDEKLFF.

This clonotype was observed a few times. The V gene is TRBV4-1, the J gene TRBJ2-6; D is undetermined. V was shortened by 4 bases and J by 0 bases, with 13 bases between the two germline ends. The CDR3 consists of 17 residues. CDR1 and CDR2 from the germline V gene are MGHRA and YSYEKL. The CDR3 here is CASSLLFFSSGANVLTF. In DNA, the CDR3 is TGCGCCAGCAGCCTACTCTTTTTTAGCTCTGGGGCCAACGTCCTGACTTTC.

This chain connects TRBV29-1 to TRBJ1-4; 8 bases are a match to TRBD1. The CDR3 has 11 residues. The V segment lost 6 bases and the J segment 8 bases; nucleotides outside the gene matches: 2. Germline V gives CDR1 SQVTM, CDR2 ANQGSEA. The CDR3 sequence: CSVRGPEKLFF. CDR3 coding DNA: TGCAGCGTCAGGGGGCCCGAAAAACTGTTTTTT.